This T cell receptor (beta chain) was observed in a study of primary melanoma T cells and metastatic recurrence (TCRdb year 2020). General notes on the study: The cohort was made up of 150 to 200 primary melanomas of stage T2 to T4, with thickness greater than 1 mm. The study examined whether T-cell fraction and T-cell repertoire clonality in primary melanoma tumors predicted patient outcome. Histopathological grading of tumor-infiltrating lymphocytes served as the comparison point for the T-cell fraction derived from sequencing. The T-cell fraction measured by TCR beta sequencing was compared against progression-free survival as the clinical outcome. Findings and caveats that apply to the study as a whole: Progression-free survival prediction was reportedly improved more by adding T-cell fraction to tumor thickness than by adding any other histopathological variable. Tumor T-cell fraction was reported to predict progression-free survival independently of thickness, ulceration, mitotic rate and age. A T-cell fraction above 20% appeared protective regardless of ulceration status, mitotic rate or nodal disease. The authors framed an effective T-cell-mediated antitumor response in primary melanoma only as a suggestion, not a demonstrated mechanism.

Trimmed from V: 3 bases; trimmed from J: 1 base; junction bases lacking a gene match: 2. Sequences SGHRS (CDR1) and YFSETQ (CDR2) are obtained from the germline V gene. The CDR3 spans 14 residues, from the cysteine through the phenylalanine. Only CDR3 DNA remains: 42 bases, in frame from the first base. The library came from the immunoSEQ multiplex PCR assay. Primary melanoma tumor tissue underwent high-throughput sequencing of the T-cell receptor beta chain. The original methods were these. TCRB CDR3 sharing between samples and the distribution of insertions and deletions were included in the repertoire analyses. The predictive value of the T-cell fraction was ranked against histopathological variables by a gradient-boosted model. As stored in TCRdb, this immuneACCESS dataset retains in-frame rearrangements with V and J assigned. A fraction of the clones does not appear; measured against another copy, unresolved V genes explain less than half of the discrepancy, and the remainder lacks a known reason. The V and J calls and clone size come from that table; D and trimming were worked out from the DNA. Present in this sample are 1,000 or so clones, more than 60% of which were seen just once. Approximately 4.3% of the sample is taken by the ten largest.

The primary melanoma of each patient had been surgically resected and was considered potentially curable but at risk of metastatic recurrence. This clone was seen a single time. Its recognized antigen is unknown. Base qualities are not at hand, and no much larger clone is one base apart. This clonotype was obtained from a human donor with melanoma. The chain uses TRBV5-1 and TRBJ2-3, and 7 junction bases match TRBD1. The sequenced sample was melanoma tumor tissue. The CDR3 loop reads CASSSGTGTDTQYF. The sequence in DNA is TGCGCCAGCAGCTCGGGGACAGGCACAGATACGCAGTATTTT.